Sequencing of this TCR beta chain was carried out in a study of shared clonotypes between healthy human individuals. Study information: CD8 memory received one plate per donor, CD8 naive two, CD4 memory three and CD4 naive three.

Findings and limits, study-wide: Among the subsets, naive ones generally showed larger estimated richness than memory ones.

A word on this clone: The antigen is unknown.

Original handling: Junction-only immunoSEQ data arrived without quality scores, meaning filtering differed. Measured with immunoSEQ multiplex PCR; TCRdb has only the in-frame clones, and not every one. The V and J calls and the clone size are those of that table, but D and trimming were determined from the DNA. Here the sample spans about 1.5 million clones, approximately 98% being singletons. This CDR3 has 15 amino acids. Trimming cost V 3 bases and J 7 bases; bases outside gene matches: 9. Germline assignment: CDR1 LGHNA and CDR2 YSLEER. The V gene is TRBV4-3, the J gene TRBJ2-1; 7 bases match TRBD1. Sequenced: naive CD4+ T cells sorted from blood. Noted subset: CD45RA+ positively selected. This receptor was taken from a young man in good health. The CDR3, as DNA: TGCGCCAGCAGCCAGATGGGGGACAGAGGGAATGAGCAGTTCTTC. The encoded protein is CASSQMGDRGNEQFF.